The 28 T cell receptor beta chains in this list originate from one sample, sequenced in a study of neoadjuvant anti-PD-1 for oral cavity cancer. The assay was immunoSEQ multiplex PCR, and TCRdb's table has in-frame clones only and misses some. Of about 13,000 clones in the sample, about 61% were seen once. Time point here: after neoadjuvant nivolumab, at surgical resection. This specimen consisted of PBMCs, obtained after nivolumab (anti-PD-1) treatment. Receptor source: a person between 35 and 79 years old with oral cavity squamous cell carcinoma.

This clone was seen only a few times. CDR3 nucleotides: TGTGCCAGCGGGGATTGGGACTACCAGTCCTACGAGCAGTACTTC. The encoded protein is CASGDWDYQSYEQYF. The V call is TRBV2, the J call TRBJ2-7; 7 bases match TRBD2. The CDR3 length is 15 residues. With 8 bases clipped from V and 1 base from J, the junction kept 11 bases outside the gene matches. Looked up from germline, CDR1 is SNHLY and CDR2 is FYNNEI.

The V and J genes are TRBV5-8 and TRBJ2-1, with TRBD2 identical over 7 bases. Per germline, CDR1 SGHTS and CDR2 YDEGEE. Trimming removed 2 bases from V and 1 base from J; junction bases left unmatched: 3. The CDR3 is 15 residues long. The CDR3 coding sequence is TGTGCCAGCAGCTTAACGGGAGGTTCCTACAATGAGCAGTTCTTC. This encodes CASSLTGGSYNEQFF.

The chain's CDR3 is CASSTLRAYEQYF. CDR3 bases: TGTGCCAGCAGCACCTTACGTGCTTACGAGCAGTACTTC. The chain carries TRBV7-9 and TRBJ2-7; D not certain. Deletions cut 5 bases from V and 4 bases from J, with 12 bases between. Germline values: CDR1 SEHNR, CDR2 FQNEAQ (reference sequence). CDR3 length: 13 amino acids.

This sequence joins TRBV7-8 and TRBJ2-1, with 10 bases that match TRBD1. J was trimmed by 9 bases and V by 5 bases; bases with no gene match: 10. The CDR3 contains 15 residues. Per the germline V gene, CDR1 is SGHVS and CDR2 is FQNEAQ. The CDR3 spells CASSPPKRTGGEQFF. The CDR3 region has the DNA TGTGCCAGCAGCCCCCCCAAGCGGACAGGGGGTGAGCAGTTCTTC.

The chain recombines TRBV6-5 with TRBJ1-5, with D possibly matching TRBD1 (6 bases). From germline, CDR1 is MNHEY and CDR2 SVGAGI. Trimming took off 3 bases at V and 0 bases at J, with 12 bases between the two ends. The CDR3 spans 16 residues. Written as DNA, the CDR3 is TGTGCCAGCAGTTATACTCGGGGGGCTAGCAATCAGCCCCAGCATTTT. It specifies CASSYTRGASNQPQHF.

V and J are TRBV30 and TRBJ2-1, with TRBD2 matching over 9 bases. Trimming removed 0 bases from V and 12 bases from J; junction bases left unmatched: 15. The CDR3 extends over 16 amino acids. The germline CDR1 and CDR2 sequences are GTSNPN and SVGIG (reference sequence). The CDR3 DNA sequence: TGTGCCTGGAGTGTGCTGACTAGCGGAGGGCCAGTTGGGCAGTTCTTC. This encodes CAWSVLTSGGPVGQFF.

V and J are TRBV19 and TRBJ1-2; no clear D. Germline V gene sequence: CDR1 LNHDA, CDR2 SQIVND (reference sequence). CDR3 length equals 12 residues. V lost 6 bases, J lost 6 bases, and 11 bases lay in between. The DNA of the CDR3 is TGTGCCAGTAGGCAGCCTCTAAATGGCTACACCTTC. This sequence encodes CASRQPLNGYTF.

This clone was seen just once. This chain links TRBV19 with TRBJ2-1; D not resolved. V was trimmed by 0 bases and J by 6 bases, leaving 6 bases between them. Germline assignment: CDR1 LNHDA and CDR2 SQIVND (reference sequence). The CDR3 length is 13 residues. The chain's CDR3 is CASSIDPGNEQFF. The CDR3 bases are TGTGCCAGTAGTATAGATCCGGGCAATGAGCAGTTCTTC. Supplemented by reference TRBV19 and TRBJ2-1, the full variable domain reads DGGITQSPKYLFRKEGQNVTLSCEQNLNHDAMYWYRQDPGQGLRLIYYSQIVNDFQKGDIAEGYSVSREKKESFPLTVTSAQKNPTAFYLCASSIDPGNEQFFGPGTRLTVL.

The V and J genes are TRBV6-1 and TRBJ1-5; D remains ambiguous. The V gene lost 4 bases and the J gene lost 4 bases, with 2 bases spanning the gap. Germline lookup yields CDR1 MNHNS and CDR2 SASEGT. This CDR3 comprises 11 residues. The CDR3 reads CASSVNQPQHF. The CDR3 DNA is TGTGCCAGCAGTGTGAATCAGCCCCAGCATTTT.

The chain joins TRBV2 to TRBJ2-2, with D maybe TRBD2 (5 bases). Germline V gene data show CDR1 as SNHLY and CDR2 as FYNNEI. V was shortened by 3 bases and J by 6 bases, with 8 bases between the two germline ends. CDR3 length equals 13 residues. This CDR3 reads CASSETEAGELFF. CDR3 nucleotides: TGTGCCAGCAGTGAGACGGAGGCCGGGGAGCTGTTTTTT.

This clone was detected a few times. The rearrangement links TRBV5-1 to TRBJ1-1; tentative D call: TRBD1 (5 bases). The germline V gene encodes CDR1 SGHRS and CDR2 YFSETQ. With 0 bases removed from V and 7 bases from J, the gap between germline ends came to 13 bases. The CDR3 is made up of 14 amino acids. CDR3 residues: CASSLEARGNEAFF. The CDR3 DNA sequence: TGCGCCAGCAGCTTGGAGGCACGGGGGAATGAAGCTTTCTTT.

The genes are TRBV2 and TRBJ2-7; D perhaps matches TRBD1 (6 bases). Trimming took 6 bases from V and 3 from J, leaving 15 bases between them. Germline V gives CDR1 SNHLY, CDR2 FYNNEI. The CDR3 is made up of 14 amino acids. The CDR3 loop is CASRTRGSFYEQYF. CDR3 nucleotides: TGTGCCAGCAGAACTAGGGGGAGTTTCTACGAGCAGTACTTC.

The genes are TRBV30 and TRBJ1-4; the D is unclear. CDR3 size: 16 residues. Trimming left V 1 base short and J 2 bases short, with 14 bases between. Germline lookup yields CDR1 GTSNPN and CDR2 SVGIG (reference sequence). The CDR3 DNA reads TGTGCCTGGAGTGCAACCCGGACGGACACTAATGAAAAACTGTTTTTT. This codes for CAWSATRTDTNEKLFF.

CDR3 amino acids: CASSLLRDRGLNEQFF. The CDR3 DNA reads TGTGCCAGCAGTTTATTGCGGGACAGGGGGCTCAATGAGCAGTTCTTC. This sequence joins TRBV27 and TRBJ2-1; TRBD1 matches 12 bases. The V and J ends lost 1 base and 6 bases, in that order; junction bases with no gene match: 4. The CDR3 loop spans 16 amino acids. Germline loops: CDR1 MNHEY, CDR2 SMNVEV (reference sequence).

V gene TRBV7-8 combines with J gene TRBJ2-1; D call uncertain. Trimming took 1 base from V and 13 from J, leaving 11 bases between them. CDR1 and CDR2 (germline): SGHVS, FQNEAQ. The CDR3 has 12 amino acids. The CDR3 DNA reads TGTGCCAGCAGCTTAGTTGGCTCCAGTCAGTTCTTC. It encodes CASSLVGSSQFF.

The chain couples TRBV5-6 to TRBJ2-5; D is uncertain. V lost 0 bases to trimming and J lost 5 bases, with 8 bases between them. The CDR3 is 13 amino acids. CDR1 is SGHDT and CDR2 is YYEEEE in the germline V gene. The CDR3 here is CASSLGGSETQYF. CDR3 DNA sequence: TGTGCCAGCAGCTTGGGGGGATCGGAGACCCAGTACTTC.

The chain couples TRBV6-5 to TRBJ1-4, with D perhaps TRBD1 (5 bases). V dropped 6 bases and J dropped 6 bases, with 17 bases sitting between them. The CDR3 totals 15 residues. The V gene's germline CDR1 is MNHEY and CDR2 SVGAGI. CDR3 amino acids: CASRRTGVDHEKLFF. DNA for the CDR3: TGTGCCAGCAGGAGAACGGGGGTCGACCATGAAAAACTGTTTTTT.

This clone was picked up a small number of times. The V call is TRBV6-5, the J call TRBJ2-7; 10 nucleotides line up with TRBD1. The CDR3 is 13 amino acids. Trimming removed 8 bases from V and 3 bases from J; junction bases left unmatched: 4. The germline CDR1 and CDR2 sequences are MNHEY and SVGAGI. Written as DNA, the CDR3 is TGTGCCAGCGGCCGGGACAGGGGCTACGAGCAGTACTTC. Translation: CASGRDRGYEQYF.

This clone has a handful of counts. V and J are TRBV30 and TRBJ2-3, with 7 bases lining up with TRBD2. V was clipped by 5 bases and J by 2 bases; unmatched bases: 4. The germline CDR1 and CDR2 sequences are GTSNPN and SVGIG (reference sequence). The CDR3 spans 13 residues. The CDR3 coding sequence is TGTGCCTGGGCTAGCGGATCCACAGATACGCAGTATTTT. Protein product: CAWASGSTDTQYF.

V is TRBV30 and J is TRBJ2-1; TRBD2 aligns across 8 bases. The germline V gene encodes CDR1 GTSNPN and CDR2 SVGIG (reference sequence). CDR3 length: 15 residues. Losses at the gene ends were 4 bases for V and 3 bases for J; bases not matched to a gene: 8. CDR3: CAWTQRSGGYNEQFF. The CDR3, as DNA: TGTGCCTGGACCCAAAGGAGCGGGGGCTACAATGAGCAGTTCTTC. Drawing the rest from reference TRBV30 and TRBJ2-1, the complete variable domain is SQTIHQWPATLVQPVGSPLSLECTVEGTSNPNLYWYRQAAGRGLQLLFYSVGIGQISSEVPQNLSASRPQDRQFILSSKKLLLSDSGFYLCAWTQRSGGYNEQFFGPGTRLTVL.

The rearrangement links TRBV27 to TRBJ2-7; perhaps TRBD1 as D (6 bases). This CDR3 has 13 amino acids. The V and J ends lost 3 bases and 3 bases respectively, with 9 bases between them. The germline gives CDR1 MNHEY, CDR2 SMNVEV (reference sequence). CDR3 bases: TGTGCCAGCAGTTTTTCAGGGGACTACGAGCAGTACTTC. The encoded protein is CASSFSGDYEQYF.

The chain employs TRBV6-6 and TRBJ1-3; D call uncertain. The V gene's germline CDR1 is MNHNY and CDR2 SVGAGI (reference sequence). V was pared by 7 bases and J by 8 bases, with 9 bases between. There are 11 residues in the CDR3. For the CDR3, the DNA is TGTGCCAGCAAAACCGGGGACACCATATATTTT. Protein sequence: CASKTGDTIYF.

This clone was picked up a small number of times. This chain links TRBV2 with TRBJ1-1, with a possible D match to TRBD1 (5 bases). In germline, CDR1 is SNHLY, CDR2 FYNNEI. The CDR3 extends over 13 amino acids. Trimming removed 3 bases at V and 8 bases at J, with 13 bases between. In nucleotides, the CDR3 is TGTGCCAGCAGTGAGGTAGGGGAGCGGGAAGCTTTCTTT. Its protein is CASSEVGEREAFF.

The chain recombines TRBV27 with TRBJ2-1; 8 nucleotides align to TRBD2. This CDR3 spans 14 amino acids. Germline trimming cut 4 bases from V and 12 bases from J; bases unmatched to any gene: 11. CDR1 MNHEY and CDR2 SMNVEV come from the germline V gene (reference sequence). CDR3 bases: TGTGCCAGCAGTTCTACTAGCGGTAATAGAGGGCAGTTCTTC. Its translation: CASSSTSGNRGQFF.

The genes are TRBV5-1 and TRBJ2-5, with unresolved D. The CDR3 length is 13 residues. Between the trimmed V and J ends, which lost 0 bases and 1 base, there was a span of 4 bases. The germline V gene encodes CDR1 SGHRS and CDR2 YFSETQ. The CDR3 sequence is CASSLDPQETQYF. The CDR3 nucleotides are TGCGCCAGCAGCTTGGACCCCCAAGAGACCCAGTACTTC. The complete variable domain, with remaining parts taken from reference TRBV5-1 and TRBJ2-5, reads KAGVTQTPRYLIKTRGQQVTLSCSPISGHRSVSWYQQTPGQGLQFLFEYFSETQRNKGNFPGRFSGRQFSNSRSEMNVSTLELGDSALYLCASSLDPQETQYFGPGTRLLVL.

This chain links TRBV6-1 with TRBJ1-1, with TRBD1 identical over 10 bases. CDR1 is MNHNS and CDR2 is SASEGT in the germline V gene. This CDR3 region has 14 residues. V gave up 9 bases and J gave up 1 base; unmatched junction bases: 5. The CDR3 DNA reads as TGTGCCAGTCGGGACAGGGGTGCGAACACTGAAGCTTTCTTT. As protein: CASRDRGANTEAFF.

CDR3 bases: TGTGCCAGCAGTTTGGGGAGGGGGGAAGGCTACACCTTC. This encodes CASSLGRGEGYTF. The chain recombines TRBV27 with TRBJ1-2; weak D call: TRBD1 (6 bases). The germline V and J ends were trimmed by 3 bases and 8 bases, with 13 bases remaining between them. There are 13 residues in the CDR3. The V gene's germline CDR1 is MNHEY and CDR2 SMNVEV (reference sequence).

The J gene is TRBJ2-2, the V gene TRBV4-2, with D tentatively TRBD1 (5 bases). The CDR3 consists of 14 residues. Germline values: CDR1 LGHNA, CDR2 YNFKEQ. Trimming removed 5 bases from V and 10 bases from J, with 17 bases in between. CDR3 DNA sequence: TGTGCCAGCAGCTGGGGCAGTCGGCCCGAGGAGCTGTTTTTT. Translated: CASSWGSRPEELFF.